The present T cell receptor beta chain was sequenced within a study of cytomegalovirus exposure and HLA in healthy donors. Across the study: Later, an analysis reported that the 95 to 150 validation repertoires had used the same platform as the approximately 630 first-cohort repertoires. Notes on the study in general: TCR beta chains numbering some 160 were designated cytomegalovirus-associated.

As for this clone: Its antigen is unidentified.

The repertoire was sequenced with immunoSEQ multiplex PCR; TCRdb's copy has only in-frame clones and lacks some. This table holds 100,000 to 150,000 clones, roughly 89% found once. Donors came from a validation cohort of approximately 110 subjects, distinct from the first 666-subject cohort. The receptor comes from a woman aged 18-30 years in good health and CMV-seronegative. Source material: PBMCs.

In DNA, the CDR3 is TGTGCCAGCAGTTTACTATCCTACGAGCAGTACTTC. Its translation: CASSLLSYEQYF. This chain connects TRBV28 to TRBJ2-7; no definite D call. Looked up from germline, CDR1 is MDHEN and CDR2 is SYDVKM. Trimming stripped 2 bases from V and 1 base from J, with 3 bases between. There are 12 residues in the CDR3. The full variable domain, its missing parts supplied by reference TRBV28 and TRBJ2-7, is DVKVTQSSRYLVKRTGEKVFLECVQDMDHENMFWYRQDPGLGLRLIYFSYDVKMKEKGDIPEGYSVSREKKERFSLILESASTNQTSMYLCASSLLSYEQYFGPGTRLTVT.